These 21 T cell receptor beta chains were all obtained from the same sample, sequenced in a study of cytomegalovirus exposure and HLA in healthy donors. Primers included in the PCR were 60 Vbeta and 13 Jbeta primers. Profiling relied on immunoSEQ multiplex PCR, and the TCRdb table lists in-frame clones only, not all of them. Counted here are about 140,000 clones, about 85% occurring once; the ten biggest clones make up more than 3%. Sample: PBMCs. These receptors originate from a female donor in good health and CMV-seronegative.

This clone was seen a single time. The rearrangement uses TRBV7-2 and TRBJ1-1; 8 nucleotides agree with TRBD1. Looked up from germline, CDR1 is SGHTA and CDR2 is FQGNSA. Trimming at V came to 5 bases and at J to 8 bases, leaving 1 base not matched to a gene. CDR3 length: 11 amino acids. The CDR3 nucleotides are TGTGCCAGCAGCCGGACAGGGGAAGCTTTCTTT. It codes for CASSRTGEAFF.

This chain joins TRBV2 and TRBJ2-2; D might be TRBD1 (6 bases). This CDR3 has 12 residues. CDR1 is SNHLY and CDR2 is FYNNEI in the germline V gene. The V and J ends lost 10 bases and 4 bases respectively, with 10 bases between them. CDR3 coding DNA: TGTGCCACCACAGGGATCACCGGGGAGCTGTTTTTT. Its translation is CATTGITGELFF.

This chain joins TRBV7-6 and TRBJ1-1, with TRBD1 matching over 8 bases. Germline V lookup: CDR1 SGHVS, CDR2 FNYEAQ. CDR3 length: 15 amino acids. Germline trimming cut 3 bases from V and 6 bases from J; bases unmatched to any gene: 9. CDR3 residues: CASSLKTTGDAEAFF. The CDR3, as DNA: TGTGCCAGCAGCTTGAAGACGACAGGGGACGCTGAAGCTTTCTTT.

The chain combines TRBV14 with TRBJ2-5; D may be TRBD2 (5 bases). The V end lost 4 bases, the J end lost 4 bases, and 13 bases lay between the germline ends. Germline-derived CDR1 and CDR2 are SGHDN and FVKESK. The CDR3 sequence is 14 residues long. CDR3 in DNA: TGTGCCAGCAGCCCTGTCCTAGCCTCAGAGACCCAGTACTTC. Translating it yields CASSPVLASETQYF.

This chain connects TRBV5-6 to TRBJ1-4; 7 bases agree with TRBD1. The ends lost 0 bases at V and 7 bases at J; junction bases unmatched: 18. Germline CDR1 and CDR2: SGHDT and YYEEEE. The CDR3 runs 19 residues. Written as DNA, the CDR3 is TGTGCCAGCAGCTTGGTCCCCAGGGGACAGACATTAAGGGGTGAAAAACTGTTTTTT. Its protein product is CASSLVPRGQTLRGEKLFF.

This clone was detected a few times. The V call is TRBV11-3, the J call TRBJ2-3; D is ambiguous. There are 15 residues in the CDR3. Deletions cut 1 base from V and 0 bases from J, with 8 bases between. CDR1 is SGHNT, CDR2 YENEEA, per germline. CDR3 bases: TGTGCCAGCAGCTTAGGTCCAGTTAGCACAGATACGCAGTATTTT. This codes for CASSLGPVSTDTQYF.

In nucleotides, the CDR3 is TGTGCCAGCAGCCGACACGACAGGGACGATGAGCAGTTCTTC. Residues: CASSRHDRDDEQFF. This sequence joins TRBV4-2 and TRBJ2-1; 7 bases agree with TRBD1. Germline CDR1 and CDR2: LGHNA and YNFKEQ. J gave up 8 bases and V 4 bases, and 8 bases lay outside the gene matches. CDR3 size: 14 residues.

At least ten counts were recorded for this clone. This chain's CDR3 is CASSGNRDSPLHF. As DNA, the CDR3 is TGTGCCAGCAGTGGCAACAGGGATTCACCCCTCCACTTT. The J gene is TRBJ1-6, the V gene TRBV2; D is possibly TRBD1 (6 bases). Trimming took 4 bases from V and 8 from J, leaving 9 bases between them. The germline V gene has CDR1 SNHLY and CDR2 FYNNEI. CDR3 length: 13 amino acids.

This sequence joins TRBV2 and TRBJ1-2, with a tentative D call TRBD1 (5 bases). From germline, CDR1 is SNHLY and CDR2 FYNNEI. Trimming removed 5 bases at V and 8 bases at J, with 24 bases between. The CDR3 sequence is 16 residues long. The CDR3 reads CASSKVVQAPRGGYTF. The DNA for the CDR3 is TGTGCCAGCAGTAAAGTGGTACAGGCCCCCCGAGGAGGCTACACCTTC. Supplemented by reference TRBV2 and TRBJ1-2, the full variable domain reads EPEVTQTPSHQVTQMGQEVILRCVPISNHLYFYWYRQILGQKVEFLVSFYNNEISEKSEIFDDQFSVERPDGSNFTLKIRSTKLEDSAMYFCASSKVVQAPRGGYTFGSGTRLTVV.

This chain uses TRBV10-3 with TRBJ2-3, with a tentative D call TRBD2 (5 bases). The CDR3 consists of 14 residues. Germline V gene data show CDR1 as ENHRY and CDR2 as SYGVKD. V dropped 0 bases and J dropped 2 bases, with 6 bases sitting between them. DNA of the CDR3: TGTGCCATCAGTGAGTCGGAGGACACAGATACGCAGTATTTT. Translated: CAISESEDTDTQYF.

V gene TRBV30 combines with J gene TRBJ2-5; D might be TRBD1 (5 bases). The CDR3 extends over 13 amino acids. The germline V and J ends were trimmed by 3 bases and 4 bases, with 12 bases remaining between them. Germline loops: CDR1 GTSNPN, CDR2 SVGIG (reference sequence). In DNA form, the CDR3 reads TGTGCCTGGAGCCAGGGCTTGGGAGAGACCCAGTACTTC. This encodes CAWSQGLGETQYF.

The gene calls are TRBV4-3 and TRBJ2-3; D possibly corresponds to TRBD2 (7 bases). Trimming took off 0 bases at V and 2 bases at J, with 15 bases between the two ends. This CDR3 is 17 amino acids long. CDR1 is LGHNA and CDR2 is YSLEER in the germline V gene. The CDR3 sequence: CASSQDLVGGATDTQYF. The CDR3 DNA reads as TGCGCCAGCAGCCAAGATCTGGTAGGGGGGGCCACAGATACGCAGTATTTT.

This clone was seen a single time. The chain links TRBV15 to TRBJ1-4, with TRBD1 matching over 9 bases. Trimming at V came to 3 bases and at J to 8 bases, leaving 7 bases not matched to a gene. Germline CDR1 and CDR2: LNHNV and YYDKDF (reference sequence). The CDR3 contains 15 residues. CDR3 region: CATSSRDRAGEKLFF. DNA of the CDR3: TGTGCCACCAGCAGCCGGGACAGGGCGGGGGAAAAACTGTTTTTT.

V is TRBV4-3 and J is TRBJ1-2, with D possibly being TRBD1 (5 bases). Germline CDR1 and CDR2: LGHNA and YSLEER. The CDR3 sequence is 15 residues long. V gave up 0 bases and J gave up 4 bases, with 12 bases separating them. As DNA, the CDR3 is TGCGCCAGCAGCCAAGAGGTGGGGCCCATCTATGGCTACACCTTC. It encodes CASSQEVGPIYGYTF.

The chain couples TRBV7-2 to TRBJ2-6, with D uncertain. V lost 4 bases to trimming and J lost 4 bases, with 11 bases between them. The CDR3 loop spans 15 amino acids. Germline V gene sequence: CDR1 SGHTA, CDR2 FQGNSA. The CDR3 region has the DNA TGTGCCAGCAGCTCGCAGGCGTCCGGGGCCAACGTCCTGACTTTC. Protein: CASSSQASGANVLTF.

V is TRBV7-2 and J is TRBJ2-5; 9 positions agree with TRBD1. The CDR3 extends over 15 amino acids. Trimming cost V 5 bases and J 5 bases; bases outside gene matches: 9. The germline V gene has CDR1 SGHTA and CDR2 FQGNSA. The CDR3 loop is CASSAGTGKWETQYF. CDR3 in DNA: TGTGCCAGCAGCGCCGGGACAGGGAAGTGGGAGACCCAGTACTTC.

The CDR3 DNA is TGTGCCAGCAGCCTATTCGCGGGAAGCACAGATACGCAGTATTTT. Translated, it gives CASSLFAGSTDTQYF. This chain joins TRBV5-8 and TRBJ2-3, with TRBD2 as a possible D gene (6 bases). The CDR3 is made up of 15 amino acids. V was pared by 4 bases and J by 0 bases, with 12 bases between. Germline V lookup: CDR1 SGHTS, CDR2 YDEGEE.

The chain carries TRBV6-5 and TRBJ2-3; no clear D gene. Germline-derived CDR1 and CDR2 are MNHEY and SVGAGI. The CDR3 runs to 14 residues. The germline V and J ends were trimmed by 0 bases and 7 bases, with 11 bases remaining between them. CDR3 sequence: CASSYSNAANTQYF. The CDR3 DNA reads TGTGCCAGCAGTTACTCGAACGCCGCGAATACGCAGTATTTT.

This clone was recorded a few times. This chain connects TRBV10-3 to TRBJ2-7; 13 nucleotides line up with TRBD2. Germline V gives CDR1 ENHRY, CDR2 SYGVKD. Trimming at V came to 6 bases and at J to 3 bases, leaving 5 bases not matched to a gene. The CDR3 sequence is 15 residues long. For the CDR3, the DNA is TGTGCCATCAGGGGGACTAGCGGGACCCTCTACGAGCAGTACTTC. It specifies CAIRGTSGTLYEQYF.

This clone is a singleton in its sample. The chain employs TRBV30 and TRBJ1-1; D is uncertain. Germline CDR1 GTSNPN, CDR2 SVGIG (reference sequence). V lost 2 bases, J lost 3 bases, and 10 bases lay in between. The CDR3 extends over 13 amino acids. This CDR3 is CAWSPFGHTEAFF. CDR3 bases: TGTGCCTGGAGTCCTTTTGGGCACACTGAAGCTTTCTTT.

This chain connects TRBV15 to TRBJ2-2; tentative D call: TRBD1 (5 bases). V gave up 3 bases and J gave up 3 bases, with 11 bases separating them. The CDR3 has 15 residues. CDR1 LNHNV and CDR2 YYDKDF come from the germline V gene (reference sequence). The CDR3 DNA is TGTGCCACCAGCAGGGGGCGCCGGGACACCGGGGAGCTGTTTTTT. The encoded protein is CATSRGRRDTGELFF.